The clone carrying this T cell receptor (beta chain) showed up many times. Its antigen is not known. This CDR3 is 14 amino acids long. V lost 6 bases and J 7 bases, leaving 21 bases between the germline ends. Looked up from germline, CDR1 is DFQATT and CDR2 is SNEGSKA (reference sequence). This specimen comes from a study of T cells in Graves' hyperthyroidism and ophthalmopathy. Researchers took RNA transcripts and amplified the TCR beta CDR3 regions from them. First-round RT-PCR targeting the TCR CDR3 was performed with the HTBI primer set. TCRdb re-called the multiplex PCR reads with MiXCR, one entry per CDR3 protein. Of about 400,000 distinct CDR3 sequences detected, about a sixth appear once; the ten largest clones hold 11% to 15%. Overall study findings and caveats: Clonotypes that were expanded in thyroid above 0.001 mostly appeared in blood too.

This TCR was recovered from a young woman with Graves' hyperthyroidism. V usage is TRBV20-1 and J usage is TRBJ2-5; D perhaps matches TRBD2 (7 bases). The sequencing input was blood. The CDR3 loop is CSASVPGGRVTQYF. The CDR3 DNA reads TGCAGTGCAAGTGTCCCCGGGGGGCGCGTGACCCAGTACTTC.